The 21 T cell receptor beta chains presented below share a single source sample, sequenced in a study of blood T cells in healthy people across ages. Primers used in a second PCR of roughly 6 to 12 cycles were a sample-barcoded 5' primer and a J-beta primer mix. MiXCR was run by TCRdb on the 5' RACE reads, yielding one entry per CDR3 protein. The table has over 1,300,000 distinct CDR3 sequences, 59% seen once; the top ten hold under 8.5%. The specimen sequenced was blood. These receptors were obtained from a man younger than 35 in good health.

The chain's CDR3 is CASKGGTPNQPQHF. In DNA, the CDR3 is TGTGCCAGCAAGGGAGGGACCCCCAATCAGCCCCAGCATTTT. The V gene is TRBV6-6, the J gene TRBJ1-5; D is perhaps TRBD1 (5 bases). CDR1 and CDR2 (germline): MNHNY, SVGAGI (reference sequence). This CDR3 spans 14 amino acids. V was cut by 7 bases and J by 3 bases, with 13 bases left in between.

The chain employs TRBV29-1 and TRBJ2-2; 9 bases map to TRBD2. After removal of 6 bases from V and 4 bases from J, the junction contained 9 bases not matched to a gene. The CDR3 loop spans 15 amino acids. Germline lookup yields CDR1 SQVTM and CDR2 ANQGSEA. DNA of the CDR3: TGCAGCGTGGATAATAGCGGGAGCGGCACCGGGGAGCTGTTTTTT. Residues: CSVDNSGSGTGELFF.

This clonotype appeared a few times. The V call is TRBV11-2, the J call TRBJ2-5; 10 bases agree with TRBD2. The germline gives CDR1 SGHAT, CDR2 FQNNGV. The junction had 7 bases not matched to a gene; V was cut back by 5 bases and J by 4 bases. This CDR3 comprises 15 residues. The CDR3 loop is CASSIGTSDVETQYF. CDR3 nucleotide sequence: TGTGCCAGCAGCATAGGGACTAGCGATGTAGAGACCCAGTACTTC.

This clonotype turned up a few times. CDR3 coding DNA: TGTGCCAGCAGCAACGCCGGATCCTATGGCTACACCTTC. Translation: CASSNAGSYGYTF. The V and J genes are TRBV7-8 and TRBJ1-2; no reliable D call. CDR3 length equals 13 residues. The germline V gene has CDR1 SGHVS and CDR2 FQNEAQ. The V gene lost 5 bases and the J gene lost 4 bases, with 11 bases spanning the gap.

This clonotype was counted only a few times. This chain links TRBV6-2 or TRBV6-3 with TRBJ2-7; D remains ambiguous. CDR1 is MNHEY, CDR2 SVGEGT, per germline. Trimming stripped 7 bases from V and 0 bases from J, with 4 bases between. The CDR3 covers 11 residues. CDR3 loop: CASMASYEQYF. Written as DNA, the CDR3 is TGTGCCAGCATGGCCTCCTACGAGCAGTACTTC.

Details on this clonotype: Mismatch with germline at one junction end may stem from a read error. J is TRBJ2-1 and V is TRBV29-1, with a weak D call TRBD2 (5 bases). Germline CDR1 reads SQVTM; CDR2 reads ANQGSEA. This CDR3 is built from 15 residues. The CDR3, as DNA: TGTAGCGTTGAAAAGGACCCACTCTCCTACAATGAGCAGTTCTTC. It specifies CSVEKDPLSYNEQFF.

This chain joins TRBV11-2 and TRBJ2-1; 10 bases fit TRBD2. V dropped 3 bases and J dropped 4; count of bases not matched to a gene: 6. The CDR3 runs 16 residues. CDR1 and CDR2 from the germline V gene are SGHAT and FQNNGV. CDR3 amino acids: CASSFGLAGDYNEQFF. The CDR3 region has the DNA TGTGCCAGCAGCTTCGGGCTAGCGGGGGATTACAATGAGCAGTTCTTC.

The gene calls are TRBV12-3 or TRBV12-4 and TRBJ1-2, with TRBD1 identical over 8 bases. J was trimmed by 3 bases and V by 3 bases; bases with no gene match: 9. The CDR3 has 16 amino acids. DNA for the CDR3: TGTGCCAGCAGTTTTGCTGGACAGGGACCCCACTATGGCTACACCTTC. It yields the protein CASSFAGQGPHYGYTF.

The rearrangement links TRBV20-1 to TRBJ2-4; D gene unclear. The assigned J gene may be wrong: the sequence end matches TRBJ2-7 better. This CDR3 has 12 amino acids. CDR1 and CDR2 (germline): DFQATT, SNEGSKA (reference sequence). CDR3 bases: TGCAGTGCTAGCGAGGTGACTTACGAGCAGTACTTC. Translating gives CSASEVTYEQYF.

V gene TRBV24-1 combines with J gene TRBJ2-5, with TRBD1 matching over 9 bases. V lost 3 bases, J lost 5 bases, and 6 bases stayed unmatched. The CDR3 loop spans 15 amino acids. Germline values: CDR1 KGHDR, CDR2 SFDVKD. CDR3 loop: CATSDVTGGVETQYF. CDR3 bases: TGTGCCACCAGTGATGTAACAGGGGGCGTGGAGACCCAGTACTTC.

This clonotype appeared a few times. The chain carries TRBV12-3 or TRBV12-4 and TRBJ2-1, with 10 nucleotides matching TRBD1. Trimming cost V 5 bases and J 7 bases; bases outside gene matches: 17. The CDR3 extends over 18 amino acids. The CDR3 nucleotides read TGTGCCAGCAGTCCGGGACAGGGGCCATTACTTGAGGGGAATGAGCAGTTCTTC. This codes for CASSPGQGPLLEGNEQFF.

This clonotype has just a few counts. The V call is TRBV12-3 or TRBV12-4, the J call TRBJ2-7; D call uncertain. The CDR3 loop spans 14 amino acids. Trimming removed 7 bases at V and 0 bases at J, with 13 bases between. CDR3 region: CASTFGRSSYEQYF. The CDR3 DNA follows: TGTGCCAGCACCTTCGGGCGGTCCTCCTACGAGCAGTACTTC.

For the CDR3, the DNA is TGTGCCAGCTCACGCGGGAACTCGAACACTGAAGCTTTCTTT. Residues: CASSRGNSNTEAFF. The chain uses TRBV18 and TRBJ1-1; D ambiguous. V lost 4 bases and J lost 1, with 10 bases in between. The CDR3 length is 14 residues. The germline gives CDR1 KGHSH, CDR2 LQKENI.

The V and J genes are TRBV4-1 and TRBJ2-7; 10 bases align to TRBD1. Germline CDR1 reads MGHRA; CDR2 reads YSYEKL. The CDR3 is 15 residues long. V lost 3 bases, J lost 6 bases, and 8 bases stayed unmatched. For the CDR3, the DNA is TGCGCCAGCAGCCAGTTAGACAGGGGGCATCGCGAGCAGTACTTC. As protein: CASSQLDRGHREQYF.

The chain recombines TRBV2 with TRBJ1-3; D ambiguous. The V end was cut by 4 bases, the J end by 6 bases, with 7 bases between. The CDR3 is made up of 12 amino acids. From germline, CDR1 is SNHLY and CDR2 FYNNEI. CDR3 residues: CASSVEENTIYF. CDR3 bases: TGTGCCAGCAGTGTAGAAGAAAACACCATATATTTT.

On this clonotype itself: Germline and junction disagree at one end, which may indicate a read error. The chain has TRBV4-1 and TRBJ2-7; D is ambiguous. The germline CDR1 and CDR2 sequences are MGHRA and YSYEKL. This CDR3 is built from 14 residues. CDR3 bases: TGCGCCGGCAGCCAAGAACGGGTCTCCTACGAGCAGTACTTC. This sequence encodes CAGSQERVSYEQYF.

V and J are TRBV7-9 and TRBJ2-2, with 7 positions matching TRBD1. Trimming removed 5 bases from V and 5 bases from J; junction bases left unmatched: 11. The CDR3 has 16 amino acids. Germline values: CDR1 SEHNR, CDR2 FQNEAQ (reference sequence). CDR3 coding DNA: TGTGCCAGCAGCACCCGACAGGGATCGGATACCGGGGAGCTGTTTTTT. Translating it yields CASSTRQGSDTGELFF.

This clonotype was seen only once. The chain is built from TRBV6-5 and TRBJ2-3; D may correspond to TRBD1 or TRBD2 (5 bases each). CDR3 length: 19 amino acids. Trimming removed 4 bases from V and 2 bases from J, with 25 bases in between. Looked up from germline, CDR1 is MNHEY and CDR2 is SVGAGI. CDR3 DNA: TGTGCCAGCAGTTTGGGGGTCCCGGGACCTGGGGATTACACAGATACGCAGTATTTT. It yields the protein CASSLGVPGPGDYTDTQYF.

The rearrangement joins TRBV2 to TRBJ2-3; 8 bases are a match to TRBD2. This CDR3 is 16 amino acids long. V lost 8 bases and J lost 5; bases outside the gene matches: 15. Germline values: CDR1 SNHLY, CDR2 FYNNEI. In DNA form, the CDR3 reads TGTGCCAGCGGTTCGCTGCGGGAGGAGTCGGGAGATACGCAGTATTTT. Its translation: CASGSLREESGDTQYF. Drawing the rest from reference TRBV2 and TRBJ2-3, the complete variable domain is EPEVTQTPSHQVTQMGQEVILRCVPISNHLYFYWYRQILGQKVEFLVSFYNNEISEKSEIFDDQFSVERPDGSNFTLKIRSTKLEDSAMYFCASGSLREESGDTQYFGPGTRLTVL.

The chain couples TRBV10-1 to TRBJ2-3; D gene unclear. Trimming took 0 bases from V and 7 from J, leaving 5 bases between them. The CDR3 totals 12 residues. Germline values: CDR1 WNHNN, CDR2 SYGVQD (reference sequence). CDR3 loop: CASSESIYTQYF. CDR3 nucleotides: TGCGCCAGCAGTGAGTCTATATATACGCAGTATTTT.

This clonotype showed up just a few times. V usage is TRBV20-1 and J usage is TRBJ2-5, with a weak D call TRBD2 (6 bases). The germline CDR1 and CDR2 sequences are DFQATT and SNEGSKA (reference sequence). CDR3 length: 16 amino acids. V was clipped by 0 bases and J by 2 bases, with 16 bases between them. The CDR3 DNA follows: TGCAGTGCTAGAGATCTTGCTAGCGAAGCTCAAGAGACCCAGTACTTC. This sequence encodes CSARDLASEAQETQYF.